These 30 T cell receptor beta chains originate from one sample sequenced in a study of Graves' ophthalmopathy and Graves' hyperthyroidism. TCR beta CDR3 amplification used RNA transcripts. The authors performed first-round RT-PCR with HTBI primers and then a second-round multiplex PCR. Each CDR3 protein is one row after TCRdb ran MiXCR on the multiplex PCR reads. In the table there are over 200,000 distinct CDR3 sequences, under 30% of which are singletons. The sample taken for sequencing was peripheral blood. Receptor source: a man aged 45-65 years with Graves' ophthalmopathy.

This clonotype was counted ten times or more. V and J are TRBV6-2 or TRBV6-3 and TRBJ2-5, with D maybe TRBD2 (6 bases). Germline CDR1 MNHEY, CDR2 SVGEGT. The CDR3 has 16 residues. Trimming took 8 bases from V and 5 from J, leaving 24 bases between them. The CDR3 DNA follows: TGTGCCAGCTGCTTCGGAGAGACGGGAGTTTCGGAGACCCAGTACTTC. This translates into CASCFGETGVSETQYF.

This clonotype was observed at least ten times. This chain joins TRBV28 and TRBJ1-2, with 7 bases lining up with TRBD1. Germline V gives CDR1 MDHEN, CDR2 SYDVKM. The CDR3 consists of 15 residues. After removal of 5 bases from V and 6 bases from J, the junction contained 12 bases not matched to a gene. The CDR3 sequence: CASSHPRRGGDGYTF. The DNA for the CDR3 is TGTGCCAGCAGTCATCCTCGTAGAGGGGGCGATGGCTACACCTTC.

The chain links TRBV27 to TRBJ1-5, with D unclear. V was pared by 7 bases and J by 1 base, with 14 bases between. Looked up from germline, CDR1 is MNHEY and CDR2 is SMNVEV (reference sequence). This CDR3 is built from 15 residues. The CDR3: CASKVGGMSNQPQHF. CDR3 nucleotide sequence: TGTGCCAGCAAGGTTGGAGGGATGAGCAATCAGCCCCAGCATTTT.

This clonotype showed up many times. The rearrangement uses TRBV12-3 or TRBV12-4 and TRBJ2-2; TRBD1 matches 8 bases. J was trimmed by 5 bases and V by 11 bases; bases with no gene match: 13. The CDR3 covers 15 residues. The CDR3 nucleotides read TGTGCCGGCCACAATCCAGGGGGCATTACCGGGGAGCTGTTTTTT. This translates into CAGHNPGGITGELFF.

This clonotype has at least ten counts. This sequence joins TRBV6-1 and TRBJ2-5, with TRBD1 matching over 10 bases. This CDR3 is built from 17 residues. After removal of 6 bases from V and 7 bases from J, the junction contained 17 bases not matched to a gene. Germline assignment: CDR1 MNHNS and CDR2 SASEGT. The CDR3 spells CASREDRGTSLRGTQYF. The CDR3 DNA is TGTGCCAGCAGAGAGGACAGGGGGACCAGCCTTAGAGGGACCCAGTACTTC.

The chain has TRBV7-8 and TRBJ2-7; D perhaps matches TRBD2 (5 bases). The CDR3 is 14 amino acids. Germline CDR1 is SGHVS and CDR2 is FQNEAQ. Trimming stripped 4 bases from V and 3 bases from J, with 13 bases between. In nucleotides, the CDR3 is TGTGCCAGCAGCTCGACCCTAGCTGTCTACGAGCAGTACTTC. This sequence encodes CASSSTLAVYEQYF.

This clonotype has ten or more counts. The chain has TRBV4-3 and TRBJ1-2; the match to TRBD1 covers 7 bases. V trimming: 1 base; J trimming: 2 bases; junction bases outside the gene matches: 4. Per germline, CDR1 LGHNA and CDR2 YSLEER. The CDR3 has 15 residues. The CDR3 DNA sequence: TGCGCCAGCAGCCAAGGTCGGGACAGCAACTATGGCTACACCTTC. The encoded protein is CASSQGRDSNYGYTF.

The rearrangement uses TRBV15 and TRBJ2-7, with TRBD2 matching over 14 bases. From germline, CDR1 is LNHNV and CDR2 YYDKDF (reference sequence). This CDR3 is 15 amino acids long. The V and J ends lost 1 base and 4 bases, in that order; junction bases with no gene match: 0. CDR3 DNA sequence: TGTGCCACCAGCAGAGGGACTAGCGGGAGGTACGAGCAGTACTTC. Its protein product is CATSRGTSGRYEQYF. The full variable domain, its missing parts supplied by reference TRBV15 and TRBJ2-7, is DAMVIQNPRYQVTQFGKPVTLSCSQTLNHNVMYWYQQKSSQAPKLLFHYYDKDFNNEADTPDNFQSRRPNTSFCFLDIRSPGLGDTAMYLCATSRGTSGRYEQYFGPGTRLTVT.

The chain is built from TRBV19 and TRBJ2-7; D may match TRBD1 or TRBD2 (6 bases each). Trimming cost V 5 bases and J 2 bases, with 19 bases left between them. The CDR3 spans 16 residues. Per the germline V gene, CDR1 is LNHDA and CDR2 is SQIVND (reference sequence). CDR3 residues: CASSPIPSGATYEQYF. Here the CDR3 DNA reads TGTGCCAGTAGTCCCATTCCTTCGGGGGCGACCTACGAGCAGTACTTC.

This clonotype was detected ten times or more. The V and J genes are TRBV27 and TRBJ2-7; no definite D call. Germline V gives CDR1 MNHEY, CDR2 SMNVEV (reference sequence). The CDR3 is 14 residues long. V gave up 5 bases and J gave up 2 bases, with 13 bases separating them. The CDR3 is CASSPELQPYEQYF. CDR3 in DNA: TGTGCCAGCAGTCCCGAACTACAACCCTACGAGCAGTACTTC.

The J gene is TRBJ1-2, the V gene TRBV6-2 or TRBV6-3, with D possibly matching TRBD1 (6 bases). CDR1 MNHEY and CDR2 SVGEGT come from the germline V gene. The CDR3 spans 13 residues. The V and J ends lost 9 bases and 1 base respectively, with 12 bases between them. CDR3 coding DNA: TGTGCCAGGAAACAGGGAGGTAACTATGGCTACACCTTC. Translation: CARKQGGNYGYTF.

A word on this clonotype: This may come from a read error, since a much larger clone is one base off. The CDR3 DNA reads TGTCCCAGCAGCAGTTACAGGGAGTACGAGCAGTACTTC. Its translation: CPSSSYREYEQYF. The chain is built from TRBV6-1 and TRBJ2-7; weak D call: TRBD1 (6 bases). The CDR3 consists of 13 residues. The germline gives CDR1 MNHNS, CDR2 SASEGT.

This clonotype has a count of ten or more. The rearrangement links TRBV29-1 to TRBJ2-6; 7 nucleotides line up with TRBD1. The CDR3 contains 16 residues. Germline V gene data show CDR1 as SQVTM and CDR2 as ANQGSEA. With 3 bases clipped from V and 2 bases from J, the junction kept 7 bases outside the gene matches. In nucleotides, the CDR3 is TGCAGCGTTGACGCAGGGGGATATACTGGGGCCAACGTCCTGACTTTC. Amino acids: CSVDAGGYTGANVLTF.

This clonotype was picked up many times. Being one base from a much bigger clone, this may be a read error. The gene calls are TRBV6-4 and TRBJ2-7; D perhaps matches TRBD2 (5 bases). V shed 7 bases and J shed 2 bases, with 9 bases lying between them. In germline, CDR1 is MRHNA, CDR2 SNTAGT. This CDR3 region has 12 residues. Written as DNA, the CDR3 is TGTGCCAGCACGGACGGGACCTACGAGCAGTACTTC. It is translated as CASTDGTYEQYF.

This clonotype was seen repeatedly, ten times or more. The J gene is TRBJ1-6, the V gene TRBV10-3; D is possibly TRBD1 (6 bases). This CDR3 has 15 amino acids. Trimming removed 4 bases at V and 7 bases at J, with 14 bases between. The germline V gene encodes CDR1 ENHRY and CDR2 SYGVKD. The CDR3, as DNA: TGTGCCATCAGTGGTTCAGGGGATGAAAATTCACCCCTCCACTTT. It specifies CAISGSGDENSPLHF.

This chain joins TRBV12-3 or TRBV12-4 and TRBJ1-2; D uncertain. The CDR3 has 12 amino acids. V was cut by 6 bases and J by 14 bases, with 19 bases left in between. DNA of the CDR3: TGTGCCAGCAGCCCCCCGGTGGCAGGTCTAACCTTC. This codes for CASSPPVAGLTF.

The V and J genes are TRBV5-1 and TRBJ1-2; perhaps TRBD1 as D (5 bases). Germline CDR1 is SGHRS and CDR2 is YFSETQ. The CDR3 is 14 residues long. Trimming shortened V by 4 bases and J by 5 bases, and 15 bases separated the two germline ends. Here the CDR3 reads CASSPERGGYGYTF. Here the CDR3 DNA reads TGCGCCAGCAGCCCGGAAAGGGGCGGGTATGGCTACACCTTC. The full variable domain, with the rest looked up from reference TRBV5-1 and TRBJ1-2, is KAGVTQTPRYLIKTRGQQVTLSCSPISGHRSVSWYQQTPGQGLQFLFEYFSETQRNKGNFPGRFSGRQFSNSRSEMNVSTLELGDSALYLCASSPERGGYGYTFGSGTRLTVV.

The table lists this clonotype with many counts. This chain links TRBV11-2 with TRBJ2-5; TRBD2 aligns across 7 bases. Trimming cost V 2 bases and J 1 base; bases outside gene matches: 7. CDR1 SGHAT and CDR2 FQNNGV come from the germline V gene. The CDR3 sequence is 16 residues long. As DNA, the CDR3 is TGTGCCAGCAGCTTATCGGTTAGCGGGTCCCAAGAGACCCAGTACTTC. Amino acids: CASSLSVSGSQETQYF.

The CDR3 sequence: CASSASGGHEQYF. CDR3 DNA sequence: TGTGCCAGCAGCGCCTCGGGGGGCCACGAGCAGTACTTC. This chain joins TRBV9 and TRBJ2-7; maybe TRBD2 (7 bases). Germline lookup yields CDR1 SGDLS and CDR2 YYNGEE. This CDR3 spans 13 amino acids. Trimming left V 3 bases short and J 5 bases short, with 12 bases between.

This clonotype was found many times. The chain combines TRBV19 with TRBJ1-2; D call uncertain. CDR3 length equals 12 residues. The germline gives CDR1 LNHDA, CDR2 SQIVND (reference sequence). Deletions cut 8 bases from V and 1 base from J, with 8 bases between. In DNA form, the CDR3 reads TGTGCCAGTCTAAACATTAACTATGGCTACACCTTC. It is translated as CASLNINYGYTF.

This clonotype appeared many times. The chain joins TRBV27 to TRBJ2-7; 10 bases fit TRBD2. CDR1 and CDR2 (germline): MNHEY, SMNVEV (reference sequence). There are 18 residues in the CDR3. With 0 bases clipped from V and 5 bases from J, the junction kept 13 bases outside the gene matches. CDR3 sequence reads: CASSLSSIPRTSGDEQYF. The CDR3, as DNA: TGTGCCAGCAGTTTATCTTCAATACCCCGGACTAGCGGAGACGAGCAGTACTTC.

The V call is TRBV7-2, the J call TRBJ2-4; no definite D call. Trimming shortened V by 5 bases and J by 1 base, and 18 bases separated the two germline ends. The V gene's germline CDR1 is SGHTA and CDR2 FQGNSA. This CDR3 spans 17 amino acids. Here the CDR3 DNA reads TGTGCCAGCAGCGCGTTACCGACGGAGTTGGCCAAAAACATTCAGTACTTC. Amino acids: CASSALPTELAKNIQYF. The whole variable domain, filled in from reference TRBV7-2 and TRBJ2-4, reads GAGVSQSPSNKVTEKGKDVELRCDPISGHTALYWYRQSLGQGLEFLIYFQGNSAPDKSGLPSDRFSAERTGGSVSTLTIQRTQQEDSAVYLCASSALPTELAKNIQYFGAGTRLSVL.

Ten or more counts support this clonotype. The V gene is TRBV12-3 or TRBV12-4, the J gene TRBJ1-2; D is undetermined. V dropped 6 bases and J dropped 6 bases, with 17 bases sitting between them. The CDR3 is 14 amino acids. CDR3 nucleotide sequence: TGTGCCAGCAGACTCTCGGAGAGTTTACATGGCTACACCTTC. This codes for CASRLSESLHGYTF.

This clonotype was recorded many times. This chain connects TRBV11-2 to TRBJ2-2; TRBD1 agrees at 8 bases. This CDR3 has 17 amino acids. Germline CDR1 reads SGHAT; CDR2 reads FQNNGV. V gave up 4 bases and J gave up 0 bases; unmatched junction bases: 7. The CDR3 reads CASSWTGTGTNTGELFF. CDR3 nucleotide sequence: TGTGCCAGCAGCTGGACCGGGACAGGAACGAACACCGGGGAGCTGTTTTTT.

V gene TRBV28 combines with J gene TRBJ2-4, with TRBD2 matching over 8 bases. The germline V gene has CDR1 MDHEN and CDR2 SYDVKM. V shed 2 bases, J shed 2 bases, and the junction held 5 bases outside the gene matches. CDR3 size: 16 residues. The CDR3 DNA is TGTGCCAGCAGTTTAGTGAGCGGGGGATCCAAAAACATTCAGTACTTC. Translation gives CASSLVSGGSKNIQYF.

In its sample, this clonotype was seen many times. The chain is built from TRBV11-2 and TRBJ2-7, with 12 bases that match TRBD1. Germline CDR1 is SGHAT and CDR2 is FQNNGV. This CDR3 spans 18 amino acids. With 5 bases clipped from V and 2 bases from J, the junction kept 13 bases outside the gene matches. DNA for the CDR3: TGTGCCAGCAGCCAGACCGGGACAGGGGGCGAAAGGCCCTACGAGCAGTACTTC. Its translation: CASSQTGTGGERPYEQYF.

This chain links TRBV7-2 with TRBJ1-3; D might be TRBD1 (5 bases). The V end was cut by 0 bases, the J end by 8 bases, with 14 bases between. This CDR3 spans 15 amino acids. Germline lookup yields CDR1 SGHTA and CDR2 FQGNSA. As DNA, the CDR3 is TGTGCCAGCAGCTTAGCTGGGGCCCTAGGGGACACCATATATTTT. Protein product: CASSLAGALGDTIYF.

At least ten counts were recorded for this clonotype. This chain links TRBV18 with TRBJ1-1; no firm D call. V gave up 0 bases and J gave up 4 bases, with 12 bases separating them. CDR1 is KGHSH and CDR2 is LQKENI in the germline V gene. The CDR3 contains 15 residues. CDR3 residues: CASSPPSRTATEAFF. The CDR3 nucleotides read TGTGCCAGCTCACCACCGTCTAGGACGGCCACTGAAGCTTTCTTT.

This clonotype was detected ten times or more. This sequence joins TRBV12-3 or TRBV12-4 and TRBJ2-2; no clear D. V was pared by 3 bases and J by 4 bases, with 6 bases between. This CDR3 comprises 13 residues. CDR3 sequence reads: CASSFVATGELFF. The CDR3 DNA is TGTGCCAGCAGTTTTGTAGCCACCGGGGAGCTGTTTTTT.

CDR3 protein: CASSSQVTEGETQYF. The CDR3 bases are TGTGCCAGCAGCTCCCAGGTCACGGAGGGGGAGACCCAGTACTTC. This rearrangement joins TRBV7-2 to TRBJ2-5; a weak D match, TRBD2 (6 bases). Trimming pared 4 bases from V and 5 bases from J, leaving 17 bases between. The CDR3 extends over 15 amino acids. Germline CDR1 is SGHTA and CDR2 is FQGNSA.